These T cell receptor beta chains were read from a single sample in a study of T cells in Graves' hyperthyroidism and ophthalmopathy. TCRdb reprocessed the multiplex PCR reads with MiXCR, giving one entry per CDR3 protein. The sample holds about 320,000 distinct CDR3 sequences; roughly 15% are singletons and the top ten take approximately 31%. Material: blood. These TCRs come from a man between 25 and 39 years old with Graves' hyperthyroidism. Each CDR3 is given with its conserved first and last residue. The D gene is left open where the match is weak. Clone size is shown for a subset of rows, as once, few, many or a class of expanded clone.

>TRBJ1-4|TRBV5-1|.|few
TGCGCCAGCAGTTCGGGGCCCGGGACGCTTAATGAAAAACTGTTTTTT
CASSSGPGTLNEKLFF
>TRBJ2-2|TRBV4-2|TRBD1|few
TGTGCCAGCAGCCAAGAACAGGGGACCGGGGAGCTGTTTTTT
CASSQEQGTGELFF
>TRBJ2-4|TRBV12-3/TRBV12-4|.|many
TGTGCCAGCAGTTTCCCCGGAGTAGCCAAAAACATTCAGTACTTC
CASSFPGVAKNIQYF
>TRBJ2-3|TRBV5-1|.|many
TGCGCCAGCAGCTCGAGACAGGGAGGGACGACGCAGTATTTT
CASSSRQGGTTQYF
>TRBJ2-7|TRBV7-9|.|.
TGTGCCAGCAGTGGGACCGTCACCTACGAGCAGTACTTC
CASSGTVTYEQYF
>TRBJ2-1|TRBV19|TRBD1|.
TGTGCCAGTAGACGGACAGGGTACAATGAGCAGTTCTTC
CASRRTGYNEQFF
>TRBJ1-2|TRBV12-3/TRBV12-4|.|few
TGTGCCAGCAGTTTTTTCGTGGAGAACTATGGCTACACCTTC
CASSFFVENYGYTF
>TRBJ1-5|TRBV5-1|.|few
TGCGCCAGCAGCTTGGCCTCCATGGATCAGCCCCAGCATTTT
CASSLASMDQPQHF
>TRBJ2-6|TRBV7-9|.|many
TGTGCCAGCAGCTTAGCAACAGCTTGGGTCCTGACTTTC
CASSLATAWVLTF
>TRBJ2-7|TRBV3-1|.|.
TGTGCCAGCAGTGGGGGGTTCGACAGGAGCGAGTACTTC
CASSGGFDRSEYF
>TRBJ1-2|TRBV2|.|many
TGTGCCAGCAGTGAAGTTAGGATTAACTATGGCTACACCTTC
CASSEVRINYGYTF
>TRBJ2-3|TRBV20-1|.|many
TGCAGCGAAACAACCCGGGGCACAGATACGCAGTATTTT
CSETTRGTDTQYF
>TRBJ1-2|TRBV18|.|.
TGTGCCAGCTCGCGAGACTCTAACCCAAACTATGGCTACACCTTC
CASSRDSNPNYGYTF
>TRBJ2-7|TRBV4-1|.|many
TGCGCCAGCAGCCCGGGACGGATATACGAGCAGTACTTC
CASSPGRIYEQYF
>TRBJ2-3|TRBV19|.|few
TGTGCCAGTAGCCCCTCCTTGGGCAGGGGTGCCACAGATACGCAGTATTTT
CASSPSLGRGATDTQYF
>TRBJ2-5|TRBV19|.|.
TGTGCCACTAGGTACCAAGAGACCCAGTACTTC
CATRYQETQYF
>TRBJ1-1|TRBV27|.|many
TGTGCCAGCACCCGAGATGGTTTTAATACTGAAGCTTTCTTT
CASTRDGFNTEAFF
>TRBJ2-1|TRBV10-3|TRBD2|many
TGTGCCATCAGTCTGCGGGAGGATCTCAATGAGCAGTTCTTC
CAISLREDLNEQFF
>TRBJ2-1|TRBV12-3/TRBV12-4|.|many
TGTGCCAGCAGCCCCTCCCCCTTACGGACCGAGCAGTTCTTC
CASSPSPLRTEQFF
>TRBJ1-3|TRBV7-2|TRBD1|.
TGTGCCAGCAGCCCTTCTCCGGGACAGGAGAAAAGAAACACCATATATTTT
CASSPSPGQEKRNTIYF
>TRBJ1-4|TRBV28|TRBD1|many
TGTGCCAGCAGTTTCCCCCGGGACAGGGTGCCTAATGAAAAACTGTTTTTT
CASSFPRDRVPNEKLFF
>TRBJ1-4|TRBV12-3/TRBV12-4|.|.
TGTGCCAGCAGTTTCAACCAGGAGTTATGGGGAAGGATTGCAACTAATGAAAAACTGTTTTTT
CASSFNQELWGRIATNEKLFF
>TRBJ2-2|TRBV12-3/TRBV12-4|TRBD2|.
TGTGCCAGCAGTTCCGGGACTAGAGTGCTCGGGGAGCTGTTTTTT
CASSSGTRVLGELFF